A selection of T cell receptor beta chains follows, all from one sample in a study of post-analysis software for immune sequencing data. MiXCR, run by TCRdb on the PCR reads, gives a single entry per CDR3 protein. The sample comprises fewer than 550,000 distinct CDR3 sequences, around 34% of which are singletons, and 5% to 6% rests with the top ten. Sequencing was carried out using blood. The receptors shown here come from a girl aged 2 to 17 with multiple sclerosis. Both conserved end residues are part of each CDR3. Only part of the rows carry a size: once, few, many, or a class if the clone is expanded.

v_call	j_call	clone_size	cdr3_aa
TRBV12-3/TRBV12-4	TRBJ1-2	NA	CASSFTDLDSYGYTF
TRBV5-1	TRBJ2-5	NA	CASSLASTGTSGGPETQYF
TRBV3-1	TRBJ2-3	few	CASSGGTSGGRMIPDTQYF
TRBV9	TRBJ2-1	NA	CASSGGGFSSYNEQFF
TRBV7-8	TRBJ2-4	NA	CASSLERAPKRAKNIQYF
TRBV14	TRBJ2-2	NA	CASNQTGVINGELFF
TRBV6-1	TRBJ2-5	few	CASTELGVRETQYF
TRBV6-5	TRBJ2-1	NA	CASSYSSIPREAEQFF
TRBV7-8	TRBJ2-3	NA	CAGSLRGLGEEGTDTQYF
TRBV5-5	TRBJ2-3	few	CASSLRVTSTDTQYF
TRBV4-1	TRBJ2-5	few	CASSQDSERGWARTQYF
TRBV9	TRBJ2-5	NA	CASSVSGTSGGETQYF
TRBV7-2	TRBJ2-5	NA	CASSETGGAETQYF
TRBV20-1	TRBJ2-7	NA	CSAAHRAEKGYEQYF
TRBV7-9	TRBJ1-6	NA	CASSFTTPGDSPLHF
TRBV11-3	TRBJ2-3	NA	CASSLAATSGTDTQYF
TRBV6-1	TRBJ2-5	NA	CASRGGPTSGVLQETQYF
TRBV20-1	TRBJ1-1	NA	CSAKEGRDTEAFF
TRBV7-3	TRBJ2-5	few	CASSFQGGGQETQYF
TRBV9	TRBJ1-6	NA	CASSQRVVGSSLHF
TRBV20-1	TRBJ2-1	NA	CSARNPMSSYNEQFF
TRBV6-2/TRBV6-3	TRBJ1-2	NA	CASSYRPGERNYGYTF
TRBV5-1	TRBJ2-5	once	CASSWTDQEAQYF
TRBV11-2	TRBJ2-5	few	CASSLGLGRDVGETQYF
TRBV5-1	NA	NA	CASSLRLTLRETQYF
TRBV29-1	TRBJ2-1	many	CSVGTGTGGGEQFF
TRBV5-1	NA	few	CASSLLQGGTQYF
TRBV6-6	TRBJ2-1	NA	CASSLLTRGPYNEQFF
TRBV4-1	TRBJ2-4	NA	CASSQDLGSAKNIQYF
TRBV6-1	TRBJ1-2	NA	CASSGGSYGYTF
TRBV27	TRBJ2-1	few	CASSVQGDYNEQFF
TRBV12-3/TRBV12-4	TRBJ2-1	NA	CASSSSTSADEQFF
TRBV3-1	TRBJ2-7	few	CASSSPRAAHEQYF
TRBV3-1	TRBJ2-1	NA	CASSQFYGGAGNEQFF
TRBV3-1	TRBJ2-5	few	CASSPWTGNEETQYF
TRBV20-1	TRBJ2-5	NA	CSASPFGGVQDQETQYF
TRBV24-1	TRBJ2-1	once	CATSPGGPWEFF
TRBV7-7	TRBJ2-1	many	CASSPQTATEQFF
TRBV25-1	TRBJ1-2	NA	CASIGDNYGYTF
TRBV25-1	TRBJ2-7	NA	CASSDIGGTSYEQYF
TRBV20-1	TRBJ1-6	NA	CSGSRGQGYNSPLHF
TRBV24-1	TRBJ1-5	few	CATSDRQGPSNQPQHF
TRBV9	TRBJ2-7	NA	CASSVELGTYEQYF
TRBV10-3	TRBJ2-3	NA	CAISDGASADTQYF
TRBV3-1	TRBJ2-1	NA	CASSQIAGGGYNEQFF
TRBV4-2	TRBJ2-5	many	CASSQDGLPREETQYF
TRBV6-5	TRBJ2-1	few	CASSYIRGAEQFF
TRBV15	NA	NA	CAISRATLAGGSYNEQYF
TRBV29-1	TRBJ1-2	NA	CSVEEANGYTF
TRBV11-2	TRBJ2-4	NA	CASSLGGINIQYF